This TCR beta chain emerged from a study of shared clonotypes between healthy human individuals. Study background: The study used three CD4 naive, three CD4 memory, two CD8 naive and one CD8 memory plate per donor.

CD45RO-negative cells were positively selected for CCR7, leaving out terminally differentiated effector memory CD45RA+ cells. The CDR3 covers 13 residues. V gave up 5 bases and J gave up 4 bases, with 10 bases separating them. Germline CDR1 and CDR2: SEHNR and FQNEAQ (reference sequence). TCRdb's table, derived via immunoSEQ multiplex PCR, lists solely in-frame clones and lacks some. The sample shows about 820,000 clones, more than 85% of them seen only once. The gene calls are TRBV7-9 and TRBJ2-3; D is uncertain. This TCR came from a man between 25 and 39 years old in good health. Specimen: naive CD8+ T cells sorted from blood. DNA of the CDR3: TGTGCCAGCAGCCCAAGGCTGGCAGATACGCAGTATTTT. Protein: CASSPRLADTQYF.